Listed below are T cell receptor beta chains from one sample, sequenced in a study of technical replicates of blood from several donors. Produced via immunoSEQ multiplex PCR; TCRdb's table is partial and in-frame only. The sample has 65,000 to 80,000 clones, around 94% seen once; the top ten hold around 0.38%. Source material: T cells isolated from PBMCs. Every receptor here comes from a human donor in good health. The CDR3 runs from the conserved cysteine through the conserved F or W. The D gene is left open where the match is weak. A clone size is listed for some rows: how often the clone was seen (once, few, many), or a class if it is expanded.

CDR3 protein: CASTLIGGRTIYF
CDR3 DNA: TGTGCCAGCACCTTGATCGGGGGGAGGACCATATATTTT
D gene: -
J gene: TRBJ1-3
clone size: -
V gene: TRBV28

CDR3 protein: CASSNTRRGREGYTF
CDR3 DNA: TGTGCCAGCAGTAATACTCGCAGGGGTCGGGAAGGCTACACCTTC
D gene: -
J gene: TRBJ1-2
clone size: -
V gene: TRBV6-5

CDR3 protein: CASSQVFRQGNGYTF
CDR3 DNA: TGCGCCAGCAGCCAAGTTTTTCGACAGGGAAATGGCTACACCTTC
D gene: TRBD1
J gene: TRBJ1-2
clone size: once
V gene: TRBV4-3

CDR3 protein: CASSLQGFTEAFF
CDR3 DNA: TGTGCCAGCAGTTTACAGGGGTTTACTGAAGCTTTCTTT
D gene: -
J gene: TRBJ1-1
clone size: -
V gene: TRBV27

CDR3 protein: CASSYSGYGYTF
CDR3 DNA: TGTGCCAGCAGTTACTCCGGCTATGGCTACACCTTC
D gene: -
J gene: TRBJ1-2
clone size: -
V gene: TRBV6-5

CDR3 protein: CASSLAPFQPQHF
CDR3 DNA: TGCGCCAGCAGCTTGGCCCCTTTTCAGCCCCAGCATTTT
D gene: -
J gene: TRBJ1-5
clone size: few
V gene: TRBV5-1

CDR3 protein: CASSLDRGPEQYF
CDR3 DNA: TGCGCCAGCAGCTTGGACAGGGGGCCCGAGCAGTACTTC
D gene: TRBD1
J gene: TRBJ2-7
clone size: -
V gene: TRBV5-1

CDR3 protein: CASSLWDRQILNQPQHF
CDR3 DNA: TGTGCCAGCAGCTTATGGGACAGACAAATTCTCAATCAGCCCCAGCATTTT
D gene: TRBD1
J gene: TRBJ1-5
clone size: once
V gene: TRBV5-5

CDR3 protein: CAWSLRGGEQFF
CDR3 DNA: TGTGCCTGGAGTCTCCGGGGGGGTGAGCAGTTCTTC
D gene: TRBD2
J gene: TRBJ2-1
clone size: once
V gene: TRBV30

CDR3 protein: CASSPRDTYEQYF
CDR3 DNA: TGCGCCAGCAGCCCCCGGGACACCTACGAGCAGTACTTC
D gene: -
J gene: TRBJ2-7
clone size: -
V gene: TRBV4-1

CDR3 protein: CSVQDGGNQPQHF
CDR3 DNA: TGCAGCGTACAGGACGGGGGGAATCAGCCCCAGCATTTT
D gene: -
J gene: TRBJ1-5
clone size: -
V gene: TRBV29-1

CDR3 protein: CASSPDRGRADTQYF
CDR3 DNA: TGTGCCAGCAGCCCAGACAGGGGGCGCGCAGATACGCAGTATTTT
D gene: TRBD1
J gene: TRBJ2-3
clone size: few
V gene: TRBV11-3

CDR3 protein: CASSSGGRGANEQFF
CDR3 DNA: TGCGCCAGCAGCTCTGGGGGGCGGGGGGCCAATGAGCAGTTCTTC
D gene: TRBD2
J gene: TRBJ2-1
clone size: once
V gene: TRBV5-1

CDR3 protein: CASSSIAGTGELFF
CDR3 DNA: TGTGCCAGCAGCTCCATAGCGGGGACCGGGGAGCTGTTTTTT
D gene: TRBD2
J gene: TRBJ2-2
clone size: once
V gene: TRBV7-2

CDR3 protein: CASSKTGPNTGELFF
CDR3 DNA: TGTGCCAGCAGTAAGACAGGCCCTAACACCGGGGAGCTGTTTTTT
D gene: -
J gene: TRBJ2-2
clone size: -
V gene: TRBV2

CDR3 protein: CASSSYQGGTEAFF
CDR3 DNA: TGTGCCAGCAGCTCCTACCAGGGGGGCACTGAAGCTTTCTTT
D gene: TRBD1
J gene: TRBJ1-1
clone size: -
V gene: TRBV7-9

CDR3 protein: CASRTGTSGRAYNEQFF
CDR3 DNA: TGTGCCAGCAGAACAGGGACTAGCGGGAGAGCCTACAATGAGCAGTTCTTC
D gene: TRBD2
J gene: TRBJ2-1
clone size: -
V gene: TRBV27

CDR3 protein: CASSLAQVLREQYF
CDR3 DNA: TGTGCCAGCAGCTTAGCGCAAGTACTACGCGAGCAGTACTTC
D gene: -
J gene: TRBJ2-7
clone size: -
V gene: TRBV7-2

CDR3 protein: CASKVEALITGELFF
CDR3 DNA: TGTGCCAGCAAGGTGGAAGCGCTAATCACCGGGGAGCTGTTTTTT
D gene: -
J gene: TRBJ2-2
clone size: -
V gene: TRBV6-1

CDR3 protein: CASSPSGTSHYNEQFF
CDR3 DNA: TGTGCCAGCAGTCCATCCGGGACTTCACATTACAATGAGCAGTTCTTC
D gene: -
J gene: TRBJ2-1
clone size: once
V gene: TRBV27

CDR3 protein: CASSPDRGELFF
CDR3 DNA: TGTGCCAGCAGTCCGGACAGGGGGGAGCTGTTTTTT
D gene: TRBD1
J gene: TRBJ2-2
clone size: -
V gene: TRBV6-6

CDR3 protein: CASSYSASKEAFF
CDR3 DNA: TGTGCCAGCAGTTACTCGGCCTCTAAGGAGGCTTTCTTT
D gene: -
J gene: TRBJ1-1
clone size: -
V gene: TRBV6-5

CDR3 protein: CASSMSQITYEQYF
CDR3 DNA: TGTGCCAGTAGTATGTCACAGATTACCTACGAGCAGTACTTC
D gene: -
J gene: TRBJ2-7
clone size: -
V gene: TRBV19

CDR3 protein: CAISASGMVVTDTQYF
CDR3 DNA: TGTGCCATCAGTGCTAGCGGGATGGTGGTCACAGATACGCAGTATTTT
D gene: TRBD2
J gene: TRBJ2-3
clone size: -
V gene: TRBV10-3

CDR3 protein: CASSFIYEQYF
CDR3 DNA: TGTGCCAGCAGCTTTATCTACGAGCAGTACTTC
D gene: -
J gene: TRBJ2-7
clone size: -
V gene: TRBV5-6

CDR3 protein: CASSQEFGPEGDTQYF
CDR3 DNA: TGCGCCAGCAGCCAAGAATTCGGCCCGGAGGGGGATACGCAGTATTTT
D gene: -
J gene: TRBJ2-3
clone size: once
V gene: TRBV4-3

CDR3 protein: CASSYHIAGKGDEQYF
CDR3 DNA: TGTGCCAGCAGCTATCATATAGCGGGAAAAGGGGACGAGCAGTACTTC
D gene: TRBD2
J gene: TRBJ2-7
clone size: -
V gene: TRBV7-9

CDR3 protein: CASSSLRETQYF
CDR3 DNA: TGTGCCAGCAGCTCCCTGAGAGAGACCCAGTACTTC
D gene: -
J gene: TRBJ2-5
clone size: -
V gene: TRBV11-1

CDR3 protein: CATGLAGAVDTQYF
CDR3 DNA: TGTGCCACCGGACTAGCGGGAGCGGTAGATACGCAGTATTTT
D gene: TRBD2
J gene: TRBJ2-3
clone size: -
V gene: TRBV5-4

CDR3 protein: CASSVGASGNEQFF
CDR3 DNA: TGTGCCAGCAGCGTAGGCGCCTCCGGCAATGAGCAGTTCTTC
D gene: -
J gene: TRBJ2-1
clone size: -
V gene: TRBV9

CDR3 protein: CASSQDGGGSYNEQFF
CDR3 DNA: TGCGCCAGCAGCCAAGACGGAGGTGGCTCCTACAATGAGCAGTTCTTC
D gene: -
J gene: TRBJ2-1
clone size: once
V gene: TRBV4-1

CDR3 protein: CASSFSRQNQPQHF
CDR3 DNA: TGTGCCAGCAGTTTTTCTAGGCAGAATCAGCCCCAGCATTTT
D gene: -
J gene: TRBJ1-5
clone size: -
V gene: TRBV28

CDR3 protein: CSASERGELFF
CDR3 DNA: TGCAGTGCTAGCGAGAGGGGGGAGCTGTTTTTT
D gene: -
J gene: TRBJ2-2
clone size: -
V gene: TRBV20-1

CDR3 protein: CASSSYGTGRLHQPQHF
CDR3 DNA: TGTGCCAGCAGTTCCTACGGGACAGGGAGGCTCCATCAGCCCCAGCATTTT
D gene: TRBD1
J gene: TRBJ1-5
clone size: once
V gene: TRBV27

CDR3 protein: CASNSAGGSGEQFF
CDR3 DNA: TGTGCCAGCAATTCCGCGGGAGGGAGCGGTGAGCAGTTCTTC
D gene: TRBD2
J gene: TRBJ2-1
clone size: -
V gene: TRBV6-4

CDR3 protein: CASSIAGYEQYF
CDR3 DNA: TGTGCCAGTAGTATCGCCGGGTATGAGCAGTACTTC
D gene: -
J gene: TRBJ2-7
clone size: -
V gene: TRBV19

CDR3 protein: CASSQVLPHEQFF
CDR3 DNA: TGCGCCAGCAGCCAAGTCCTCCCCCATGAGCAGTTCTTC
D gene: -
J gene: TRBJ2-1
clone size: once
V gene: TRBV4-3